The 31 T cell receptor beta chains below all came from one sample that was sequenced in a study of cytomegalovirus exposure and HLA in healthy donors. Primers: 60 Vbeta forward and 13 Jbeta reverse. Repertoires were generated with immunoSEQ multiplex PCR, while TCRdb's copy carries only in-frame clones and drops some. The sample carries about 260,000 clones, about 83% recorded once. The sequencing sample was made of PBMCs. These receptors came from a woman in her forties in good health and CMV-seropositive.

This clone was counted between two and nine times. The chain couples TRBV7-9 to TRBJ2-3; no clear D gene. The length of the CDR3 is 13 residues. The germline V and J ends were trimmed by 0 bases and 4 bases, with 5 bases remaining between them. Germline V gene lookup returns CDR1 SEHNR and CDR2 FQNEAQ (reference sequence). CDR3 amino acids: CASSLAHSDTQYF. The CDR3 DNA is TGTGCCAGCAGCTTAGCTCACTCAGATACGCAGTATTTT.

The rearrangement joins TRBV28 to TRBJ1-1; a possible D gene is TRBD1 (5 bases). The CDR3 is 14 amino acids. With 2 bases removed from V and 0 bases from J, the gap between germline ends came to 7 bases. Germline V gives CDR1 MDHEN, CDR2 SYDVKM. The CDR3 DNA reads TGTGCCAGCAGTTTAATACAGGTGAACACTGAAGCTTTCTTT. It translates to CASSLIQVNTEAFF.

The chain uses TRBV6-1 and TRBJ2-1, with unresolved D. There are 15 residues in the CDR3. The germline V gene has CDR1 MNHNS and CDR2 SASEGT. Trimming took off 2 bases at V and 5 bases at J, with 13 bases between the two ends. CDR3 amino acids: CASSEYFLENNEQFF. The CDR3 DNA sequence: TGTGCCAGCAGTGAATACTTCCTCGAGAACAATGAGCAGTTCTTC.

V is TRBV5-5 and J is TRBJ2-3; 10 positions agree with TRBD2. Germline CDR1 SGHKS, CDR2 YYEKEE (reference sequence). CDR3 length: 15 residues. The V segment lost 4 bases and the J segment 4 bases; nucleotides outside the gene matches: 6. CDR3 loop: CASSPLAGDSDTQYF. The DNA for the CDR3 is TGTGCCAGCAGCCCCCTAGCGGGAGACTCAGATACGCAGTATTTT.

The chain employs TRBV7-2 and TRBJ2-5, with D possibly being TRBD1 (5 bases). CDR3 length: 14 residues. The germline V gene encodes CDR1 SGHTA and CDR2 FQGNSA. V lost 3 bases and J 4 bases, leaving 12 bases between the germline ends. The CDR3 is CASSFGARGETQYF. The CDR3 nucleotides read TGTGCCAGCAGCTTTGGGGCTAGAGGAGAGACCCAGTACTTC.

The chain is built from TRBV6-5 and TRBJ2-7, with TRBD1 matching over 7 bases. J lost 5 bases, V lost 6 bases, and 4 bases had no gene match. The CDR3 loop spans 12 amino acids. Per germline, CDR1 MNHEY and CDR2 SVGAGI. CDR3 in amino acids: CASSTGVNEQYF. The CDR3 coding sequence is TGTGCCAGCAGCACAGGGGTAAACGAGCAGTACTTC.

This chain joins TRBV29-1 and TRBJ1-1, with TRBD1 matching 10 bases. Trimming took 4 bases from V and 4 from J; bases not matched to a gene: 6. Germline V gene data show CDR1 as SQVTM and CDR2 as ANQGSEA. The CDR3 length is 14 residues. CDR3 sequence (DNA): TGCAGCGTTGGGGGGACAGGGGCGAGCACTGAAGCTTTCTTT. This translates into CSVGGTGASTEAFF. Complete variable domain (other parts from reference TRBV29-1 and TRBJ1-1): SAVISQKPSRDICQRGTSLTIQCQVDSQVTMMFWYRQQPGQSLTLIATANQGSEATYESGFVIDKFPISRPNLTFSTLTVSNMSPEDSSIYLCSVGGTGASTEAFFGQGTRLTVV.

Concerning this clone: The sample carries other DNA sequences with the same CDR3. This sequence joins TRBV7-3 and TRBJ2-2; 10 nucleotides line up with TRBD2. The CDR3 has 15 amino acids. Germline V gives CDR1 SGHTA, CDR2 FQGTGA. J lost 5 bases, V lost 2 bases, and 2 bases had no gene match. DNA of the CDR3: TGTGCCAGCAGCTTATCACTAGCGGGGACCGGGGAGCTGTTTTTT. Translated: CASSLSLAGTGELFF.

This chain uses TRBV5-8 with TRBJ2-1, with 12 nucleotides matching TRBD2. Germline assignment: CDR1 SGHTS and CDR2 YDEGEE. Trimming cost V 3 bases and J 8 bases; bases outside gene matches: 3. The CDR3 sequence is 14 residues long. The CDR3 sequence: CASSWTSGTDEQFF. CDR3 in DNA: TGTGCCAGCAGCTGGACTAGCGGGACCGATGAGCAGTTCTTC.

The chain is built from TRBV25-1 and TRBJ2-1; D perhaps matches TRBD2 (6 bases). The germline gives CDR1 MGHDK, CDR2 SYGVNS. V lost 5 bases, J lost 16 bases, and 12 bases lay in between. The CDR3 length is 10 residues. The CDR3: CASSRDSLFF. DNA of the CDR3: TGTGCCAGCAGTCGGGACTCTCTTTTCTTC. Based on the CDR3 plus reference TRBV25-1 and TRBJ2-1, the full variable domain is EADIYQTPRYLVIGTGKKITLECSQTMGHDKMYWYQQDPGMELHLIHYSYGVNSTEKGDLSSESTVSRIRTEHFPLTLESARPSHTSQYLCASSRDSLFFGPGTRLTVL.

V and J are TRBV28 and TRBJ1-1; D is ambiguous. Trimming removed 5 bases from V and 6 bases from J, with 19 bases in between. CDR3 length: 15 residues. Germline-derived CDR1 and CDR2 are MDHEN and SYDVKM. The CDR3 bases are TGTGCCAGCAGTATCAGACCGCCGGAGAATGCTGAAGCTTTCTTT. This codes for CASSIRPPENAEAFF. Complete variable domain (other parts from reference TRBV28 and TRBJ1-1): DVKVTQSSRYLVKRTGEKVFLECVQDMDHENMFWYRQDPGLGLRLIYFSYDVKMKEKGDIPEGYSVSREKKERFSLILESASTNQTSMYLCASSIRPPENAEAFFGQGTRLTVV.

As to this clone: The same CDR3 also results from other DNA sequences found in this sample. The chain combines TRBV27 with TRBJ2-7, with D tentatively TRBD2 (5 bases). Germline V lookup: CDR1 MNHEY, CDR2 SMNVEV (reference sequence). There are 15 residues in the CDR3. V dropped 0 bases and J dropped 0 bases, with 9 bases sitting between them. The CDR3 protein is CASSLSDSSSYEQYF. The CDR3 DNA is TGTGCCAGCAGTTTATCGGACTCCAGCTCCTACGAGCAGTACTTC.

The chain couples TRBV5-6 to TRBJ1-2; D is possibly TRBD1 (6 bases). With 1 base removed from V and 5 bases from J, the gap between germline ends came to 18 bases. CDR3 length: 16 amino acids. Germline CDR1 SGHDT, CDR2 YYEEEE. The CDR3 sequence is CASSLNSNRDLYGYTF. For the CDR3, the DNA is TGTGCCAGCAGCTTGAATAGCAACAGGGATCTTTATGGCTACACCTTC.

The table lists this clone with a few counts. This chain links TRBV19 with TRBJ2-7, with 11 bases aligning to TRBD2. The CDR3 is 18 residues long. V was pared by 4 bases and J by 5 bases, with 16 bases of the junction left unmatched. From germline, CDR1 is LNHDA and CDR2 SQIVND (reference sequence). CDR3 in DNA: TGTGCCAGTAGTAGGACTAGCGGGCCTCTTTGGGTTAGGGACGAGCAGTACTTC. It yields the protein CASSRTSGPLWVRDEQYF.

This clone was seen a few times. This sequence joins TRBV28 and TRBJ1-4; TRBD1 is a possible D gene (5 bases). Trimming pared 3 bases from V and 3 bases from J, leaving 11 bases between. The CDR3 has 15 residues. Germline loops: CDR1 MDHEN, CDR2 SYDVKM. DNA for the CDR3: TGTGCCAGCAGTTTTGGGGGGTCGTCTAATGAAAAACTGTTTTTT. As protein: CASSFGGSSNEKLFF.

V is TRBV11-2 and J is TRBJ1-2; no reliable D call. Trimming stripped 2 bases from V and 5 bases from J, with 12 bases between. CDR1 and CDR2 from the germline V gene are SGHAT and FQNNGV. This CDR3 has 14 residues. CDR3: CASSLSRNLYGYTF. The CDR3 region has the DNA TGTGCCAGCAGCTTAAGCAGGAATTTATATGGCTACACCTTC.

The J gene is TRBJ2-1, the V gene TRBV6-5; 9 nucleotides line up with TRBD2. There are 15 residues in the CDR3. CDR1 MNHEY and CDR2 SVGAGI come from the germline V gene. J lost 6 bases, V lost 6 bases, and 9 bases had no gene match. In DNA form, the CDR3 reads TGTGCCAGCAGCCCGCACGGAGCGGGAGGCAATGAGCAGTTCTTC. This encodes CASSPHGAGGNEQFF.

This clone came up once. The chain links TRBV11-1 to TRBJ2-2, with D perhaps matching TRBD1 (6 bases). Per the germline V gene, CDR1 is SGHAT and CDR2 is FQDESV (reference sequence). The CDR3 spans 17 residues. Trimming removed 5 bases from V and 1 base from J, with 17 bases in between. The CDR3, as DNA: TGTGCCAGCAGCATATGGAAGACAGGTCGGAACACCGGGGAGCTGTTTTTT. This codes for CASSIWKTGRNTGELFF.

The CDR3 DNA sequence: TGTGCCAGCAGCAGTCGGGGGATCGCGAACACCGGGGAGCTGTTTTTT. Its protein is CASSSRGIANTGELFF. V usage is TRBV13 and J usage is TRBJ2-2, with D maybe TRBD2 (6 bases). The V end lost 5 bases, the J end lost 0 bases, and 13 bases lay between the germline ends. There are 16 residues in the CDR3. The germline V gene has CDR1 PRHDT and CDR2 FYEKMQ (reference sequence).

The CDR3 sequence is CASSRDSGQGSIEQYF. Here the CDR3 DNA reads TGTGCCAGTAGTAGAGATTCGGGACAGGGATCCATCGAGCAGTACTTC. The chain carries TRBV19 and TRBJ2-7; 9 bases match TRBD1. CDR3 size: 16 residues. V dropped 4 bases and J dropped 6; count of bases not matched to a gene: 13. Germline CDR1 LNHDA, CDR2 SQIVND (reference sequence).

The gene calls are TRBV27 and TRBJ2-1; no reliable D call. Trimming left V 6 bases short and J 2 bases short, with 11 bases between. Germline CDR1 and CDR2: MNHEY and SMNVEV (reference sequence). This CDR3 is 14 amino acids long. The CDR3 DNA reads as TGTGCCAGCAGCCCCTCCAGGACCTACAATGAGCAGTTCTTC. Translated, it gives CASSPSRTYNEQFF.

This clone was observed once. Other nucleotide sequences from this sample produce the same CDR3. This chain joins TRBV18 and TRBJ2-7, with D hard to call. The CDR3 has 12 residues. Trimming took 3 bases from V and 0 from J, leaving 3 bases between them. Germline CDR1 and CDR2: KGHSH and LQKENI. CDR3 loop: CASSPSSYEQYF. CDR3 in DNA: TGTGCCAGCTCACCCAGCTCCTACGAGCAGTACTTC.

This clone was observed a handful of times. J is TRBJ2-7 and V is TRBV14; TRBD1 agrees at 8 bases. CDR1 SGHDN and CDR2 FVKESK come from the germline V gene. Trimming removed 1 base from V and 4 bases from J; junction bases left unmatched: 6. The CDR3 is 15 amino acids. The DNA of the CDR3 is TGTGCCAGCAGCCAAGGGGCAGGGGGCGTTTACGAGCAGTACTTC. It codes for CASSQGAGGVYEQYF.

This CDR3 reads CASRNRGRNTIYF. DNA of the CDR3: TGTGCCAGCAGAAACAGGGGAAGAAACACCATATATTTT. The chain combines TRBV28 with TRBJ1-3; 7 bases fit TRBD1. After removal of 6 bases from V and 5 bases from J, the junction contained 4 bases not matched to a gene. This CDR3 contains 13 residues. Germline CDR1 is MDHEN and CDR2 is SYDVKM.

The chain has TRBV11-3 and TRBJ2-1; 9 bases fit TRBD2. Germline V gene data show CDR1 as SGHNT and CDR2 as YENEEA. This CDR3 has 17 residues. V shed 3 bases and J 0 bases; nucleotides not matched to a gene: 6. Written as DNA, the CDR3 is TGTGCCAGCAGCTTGTTGACTAGCGGAAGCTCCTACAATGAGCAGTTCTTC. As protein: CASSLLTSGSSYNEQFF.

The chain combines TRBV11-2 with TRBJ2-3, with TRBD2 matching over 11 bases. In germline, CDR1 is SGHAT, CDR2 FQNNGV. CDR3 length: 20 residues. V was clipped by 0 bases and J by 2 bases; unmatched bases: 13. This CDR3 reads CASSLEIGRGTSGNTDTQYF. The CDR3 region has the DNA TGTGCCAGCAGCTTAGAGATCGGCAGGGGGACTAGCGGAAACACAGATACGCAGTATTTT.

This clone came up once. CDR3 nucleotides: TGTGCCAGCAGGTTTTCAGCCGCGGGAAAAGGCTACACCTTC. The encoded protein is CASRFSAAGKGYTF. This sequence joins TRBV6-5 and TRBJ1-2; D ambiguous. V was pared by 6 bases and J by 8 bases, with 19 bases between. Germline CDR1 is MNHEY and CDR2 is SVGAGI. This CDR3 region has 14 residues.

In its sample, this clone was seen a few times. The chain employs TRBV6-1 and TRBJ1-1, with D possibly matching TRBD1 (5 bases). Germline values: CDR1 MNHNS, CDR2 SASEGT. The CDR3 extends over 11 amino acids. V dropped 8 bases and J dropped 11 bases, with 15 bases sitting between them. CDR3 amino acids: CASGPRGRAFF. CDR3 in DNA: TGTGCCAGCGGGCCAAGGGGTCGGGCTTTCTTT.

CDR3 sequence: CASSLDSGQFNEKLFF. The CDR3 DNA is TGTGCCAGCAGCTTAGATAGTGGGCAGTTTAATGAAAAACTGTTTTTT. V and J are TRBV11-2 and TRBJ1-4; no reliable D call. Germline V gene data show CDR1 as SGHAT and CDR2 as FQNNGV. V lost 0 bases and J 4 bases, leaving 12 bases between the germline ends. CDR3 length: 16 amino acids.

The genes are TRBV7-9 and TRBJ2-7; 8 nucleotides align to TRBD1. V was pared by 5 bases and J by 1 base, with 4 bases of the junction left unmatched. The CDR3 spans 14 residues. Germline CDR1 and CDR2: SEHNR and FQNEAQ (reference sequence). CDR3 sequence reads: CASSPRDRSYEQYF. CDR3 bases: TGTGCCAGCAGCCCCCGGGACAGGTCCTACGAGCAGTACTTC.

The CDR3 DNA sequence: TGTGCCAGCAGCTCTCGGGACTCCACTACCGGGGAGCTGTTTTTT. It translates to CASSSRDSTTGELFF. The chain employs TRBV9 and TRBJ2-2, with a tentative D call TRBD2 (6 bases). V was pared by 4 bases and J by 5 bases, with 15 bases between. Germline CDR1 SGDLS, CDR2 YYNGEE. The CDR3 contains 15 residues.